The rows below give T cell receptor beta chains drawn from one sample of a study of OX40 agonist ivuxolimab in advanced cancers. TCRdb's table, derived via immunoSEQ multiplex PCR, lists solely in-frame clones and lacks some. There are 75,000 to 100,000 clones in the sample; 75% to 90% occur only once, and roughly 2.7% lies in the top ten. The sequences come from CD4+ or CD8+ T cells sorted from blood, collected in a trial of the OX40 agonist ivuxolimab. These receptors all come from an adult with an advanced solid tumor such as melanoma, head and neck, liver or kidney cancer. The CDR3 runs from the conserved cysteine through the conserved F or W. The order of the fields is V gene, D gene, J gene, clone size, CDR3 protein, CDR3 DNA. The D gene is left open where the match is weak. Rows give clone size only sometimes, using once, few, many, or a class for an expanded clone.

TRBV2	-	TRBJ2-1	-	CASSDTGRSGFF	TGTGCCAGCAGTGATACAGGGCGGTCAGGGTTCTTC
TRBV10-3	TRBD1	TRBJ2-1	-	CASNTGQGGDEQFF	TGTGCCAGCAATACGGGACAGGGAGGAGATGAGCAGTTCTTC
TRBV9	-	TRBJ1-2	-	CASSVDKGLGYTF	TGTGCCAGCAGCGTAGACAAGGGTCTTGGCTACACCTTC
TRBV7-2	-	TRBJ1-6	-	CASSLGGEFRSSYNSPLHF	TGTGCCAGCAGCTTAGGCGGGGAATTCAGAAGCTCCTATAATTCACCCCTCCACTTT
TRBV28	-	TRBJ2-7	-	CASSPTVSYEQYF	TGTGCCAGCAGTCCGACAGTTAGCTACGAGCAGTACTTC
TRBV6-6	-	TRBJ2-7	-	CASRDGTTSYEQYF	TGTGCCAGCAGAGACGGGACCACAAGCTACGAGCAGTACTTC
TRBV6-1	TRBD2	TRBJ2-5	-	CASSGGLAQETQYF	TGTGCCAGCAGTGGCGGACTAGCACAAGAGACCCAGTACTTC
TRBV10-1	-	TRBJ2-2	-	CASSARVAGQKNTGELFF	TGCGCCAGCAGTGCCAGGGTCGCGGGACAGAAAAACACCGGGGAGCTGTTTTTT
TRBV9	-	TRBJ2-3	few	CASSVGWGSTDTQYF	TGTGCCAGCAGCGTAGGGTGGGGAAGCACAGATACGCAGTATTTT
TRBV5-1	TRBD1	TRBJ1-6	few	CASRRGQSNSPLHF	TGCGCCAGCAGGAGGGGACAGAGTAATTCACCCCTCCACTTT